This TCR beta chain derives from a study of T-cell reconstitution after alpha-beta-depleted transplantation in children. This clonotype was seen just once. Its antigen is still unknown. The germline V gene has CDR1 LGHNA and CDR2 YNFKEQ. The CDR3 contains 17 residues. The ends lost 1 base at V and 5 bases at J; junction bases unmatched: 9. The study, taken as a whole, reports: From newly produced T cells came most of the T-cell counts and diversity one year after transplant.

Library preparation (for TCRbeta) was performed with unique molecular identifiers. MiXCR, run by TCRdb on the PCR reads, gives a single entry per CDR3 protein. Of about 830,000 distinct CDR3 sequences in the sample, roughly 15% are singletons; the top ten hold 5%. The sequence was obtained from a male patient younger than 18 who had a stem cell transplant for acute lymphoblastic leukemia, so the T cells may come from the graft donor. The starting material was PBMCs, mostly from graft donor cells, obtained 360 days after TCRalphabeta/CD19-depleted stem cell transplant. The chain links TRBV4-2 to TRBJ2-2; 8 bases line up with TRBD2. Here the CDR3 reads CASSQVAGGTETGELFF. CDR3 in DNA: TGTGCCAGCAGCCAAGTGGCGGGAGGAACGGAAACCGGGGAGCTGTTTTTT.